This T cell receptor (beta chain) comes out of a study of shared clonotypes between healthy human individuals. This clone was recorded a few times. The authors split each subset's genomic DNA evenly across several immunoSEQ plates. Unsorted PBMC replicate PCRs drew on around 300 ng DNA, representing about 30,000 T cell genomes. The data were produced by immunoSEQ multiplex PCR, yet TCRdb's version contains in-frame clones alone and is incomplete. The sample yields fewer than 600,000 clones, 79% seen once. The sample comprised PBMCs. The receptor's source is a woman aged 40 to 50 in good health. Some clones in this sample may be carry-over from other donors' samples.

CDR3 coding DNA: TGTGCCAGCAGCGCCCGGGACAGAGCCTACGAGCAGTACTTC. This sequence encodes CASSARDRAYEQYF. The chain uses TRBV11-2 and TRBJ2-7; 7 bases match TRBD1. Germline-derived CDR1 and CDR2 are SGHAT and FQNNGV. The CDR3 contains 14 residues. The ends lost 5 bases at V and 2 bases at J; junction bases unmatched: 6.